This T cell receptor (beta chain) originates from a study of CD8 T cells in ankylosing spondylitis. Using its own MiXCR run on the 5' RACE reads, TCRdb lists one record per CDR3 protein. The table lists approximately 520,000 distinct CDR3 sequences, roughly 5.2% of them singletons. Broader study findings: Relatively rare in peripheral blood, disease-linked clones were also CD8+. Clones linked to disease were reported to show significant enrichment in matched ankylosing spondylitis synovial fluid. Earlier literature documents some of the motif variants in reactive arthritis synovial fluid and blood. Ankylosing spondylitis blood seemed to carry a telltale TCR beta motif made of under ten highly homologous variants.

This clonotype was detected ten times or more. As yet, its antigen is unknown. The junction had 8 bases not matched to a gene; V was cut back by 0 bases and J by 2 bases. The CDR3 has 17 amino acids. Germline values: CDR1 LGHNA, CDR2 YNFKEQ. This clonotype was obtained from a male donor with ankylosing spondylitis. This chain uses TRBV4-2 with TRBJ2-7; 9 bases are a match to TRBD2. Specimen: blood, either unsorted or a sorted T cell fraction (not recorded which). The CDR3 nucleotides are TGTGCCAGCAGCCAAGATGCCTCTAGCGGGGAGGCCTACGAGCAGTACTTC. This encodes CASSQDASSGEAYEQYF.